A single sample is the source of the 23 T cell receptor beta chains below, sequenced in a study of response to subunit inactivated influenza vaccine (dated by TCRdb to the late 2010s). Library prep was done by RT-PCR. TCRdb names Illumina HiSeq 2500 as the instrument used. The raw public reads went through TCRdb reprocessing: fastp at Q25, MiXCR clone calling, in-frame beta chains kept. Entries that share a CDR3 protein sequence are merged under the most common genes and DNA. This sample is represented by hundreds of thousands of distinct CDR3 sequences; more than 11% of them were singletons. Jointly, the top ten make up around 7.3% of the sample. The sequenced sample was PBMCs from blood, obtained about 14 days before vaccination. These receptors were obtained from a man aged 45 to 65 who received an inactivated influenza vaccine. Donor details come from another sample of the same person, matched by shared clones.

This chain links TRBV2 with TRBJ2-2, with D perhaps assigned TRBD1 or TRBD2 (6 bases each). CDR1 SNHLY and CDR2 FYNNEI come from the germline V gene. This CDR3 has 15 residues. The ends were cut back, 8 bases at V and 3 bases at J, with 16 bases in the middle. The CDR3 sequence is CASPRGRTDTGELFF. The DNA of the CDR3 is TGTGCCAGCCCTAGGGGGAGGACAGACACCGGGGAGCTGTTTTTT. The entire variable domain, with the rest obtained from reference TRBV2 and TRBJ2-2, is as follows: EPEVTQTPSHQVTQMGQEVILRCVPISNHLYFYWYRQILGQKVEFLVSFYNNEISEKSEIFDDQFSVERPDGSNFTLKIRSTKLEDSAMYFCASPRGRTDTGELFFGEGSRLTVL.

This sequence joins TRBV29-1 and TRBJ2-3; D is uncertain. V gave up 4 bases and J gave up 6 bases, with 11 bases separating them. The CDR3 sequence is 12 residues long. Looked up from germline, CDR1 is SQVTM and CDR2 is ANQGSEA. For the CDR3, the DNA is TGCAGCGTTGGCGGTTCAGGTGATACGCAGTATTTT. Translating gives CSVGGSGDTQYF.

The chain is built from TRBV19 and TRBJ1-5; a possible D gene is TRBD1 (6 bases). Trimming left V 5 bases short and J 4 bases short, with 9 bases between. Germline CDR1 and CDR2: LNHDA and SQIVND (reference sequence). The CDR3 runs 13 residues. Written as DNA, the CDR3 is TGTGCCAGTAGTGGGGGCATTAATCAGCCCCAGCATTTT. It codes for CASSGGINQPQHF.

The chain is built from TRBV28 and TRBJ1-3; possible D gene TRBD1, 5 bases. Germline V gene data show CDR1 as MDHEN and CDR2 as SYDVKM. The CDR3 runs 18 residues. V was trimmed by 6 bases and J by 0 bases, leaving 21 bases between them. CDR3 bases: TGTGCCAGCAGCAAGATCGACAGACTCATCCTCTCTGGAAACACCATATATTTT. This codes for CASSKIDRLILSGNTIYF.

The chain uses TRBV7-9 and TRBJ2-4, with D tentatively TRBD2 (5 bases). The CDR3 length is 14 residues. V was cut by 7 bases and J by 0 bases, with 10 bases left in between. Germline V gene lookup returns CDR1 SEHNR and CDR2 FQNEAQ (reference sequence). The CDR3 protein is CASTDAGAKNIQYF. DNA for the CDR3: TGTGCCAGCACCGACGCGGGAGCCAAAAACATTCAGTACTTC.

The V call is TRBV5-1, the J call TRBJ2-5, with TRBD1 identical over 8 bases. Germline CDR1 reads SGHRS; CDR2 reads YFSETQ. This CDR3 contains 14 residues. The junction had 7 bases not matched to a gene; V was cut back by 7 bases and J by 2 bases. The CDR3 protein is CASGLTGAQETQYF. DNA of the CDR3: TGCGCCAGCGGACTGACAGGGGCACAAGAGACCCAGTACTTC.

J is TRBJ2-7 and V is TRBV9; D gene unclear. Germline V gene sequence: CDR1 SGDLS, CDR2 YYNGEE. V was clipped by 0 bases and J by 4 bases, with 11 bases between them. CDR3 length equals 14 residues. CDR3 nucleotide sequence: TGTGCCAGCAGCGTAGTCGGCTCACCTTACGAGCAGTACTTC. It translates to CASSVVGSPYEQYF.

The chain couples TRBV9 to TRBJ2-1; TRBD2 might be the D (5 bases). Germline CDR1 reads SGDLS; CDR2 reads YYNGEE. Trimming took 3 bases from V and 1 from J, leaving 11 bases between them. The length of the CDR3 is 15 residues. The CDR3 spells CASSAGLGSYNEQFF. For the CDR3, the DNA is TGTGCCAGCAGCGCAGGACTTGGATCCTACAATGAGCAGTTCTTC.

The CDR3 DNA reads TGCGCCAGCAGCCTCCTCAGGGGGAGGGGGCAGAGTGGCTACACCTTC. This sequence encodes CASSLLRGRGQSGYTF. V and J are TRBV4-3 and TRBJ1-2; TRBD1 matches 7 bases. Trimming removed 4 bases from V and 7 bases from J; junction bases left unmatched: 15. CDR1 and CDR2 from the germline V gene are LGHNA and YSLEER. This CDR3 comprises 16 residues.

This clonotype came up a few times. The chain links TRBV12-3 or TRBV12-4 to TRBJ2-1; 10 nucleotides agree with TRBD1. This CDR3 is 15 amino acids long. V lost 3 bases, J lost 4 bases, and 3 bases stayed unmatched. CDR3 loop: CASSFGTGEYNEQFF. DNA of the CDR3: TGTGCCAGCAGTTTCGGGACAGGGGAGTACAATGAGCAGTTCTTC.

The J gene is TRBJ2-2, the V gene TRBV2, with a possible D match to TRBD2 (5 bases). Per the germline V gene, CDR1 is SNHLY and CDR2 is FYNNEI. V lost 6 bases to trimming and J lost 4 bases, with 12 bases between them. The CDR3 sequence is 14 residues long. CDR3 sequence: CASSRDIPTGELFF. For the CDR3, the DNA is TGTGCCAGCAGCCGGGATATACCCACCGGGGAGCTGTTTTTT.

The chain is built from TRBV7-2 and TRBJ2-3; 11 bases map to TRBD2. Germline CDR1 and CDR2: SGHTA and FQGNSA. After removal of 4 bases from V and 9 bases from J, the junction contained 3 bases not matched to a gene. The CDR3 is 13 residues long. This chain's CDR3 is CASSYLAGGTQYF. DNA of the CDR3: TGTGCCAGCAGCTACCTAGCGGGAGGCACGCAGTATTTT.

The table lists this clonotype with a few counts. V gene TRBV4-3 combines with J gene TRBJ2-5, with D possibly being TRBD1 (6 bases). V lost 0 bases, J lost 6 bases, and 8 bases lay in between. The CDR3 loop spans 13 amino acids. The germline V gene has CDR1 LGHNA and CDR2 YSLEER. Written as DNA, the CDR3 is TGCGCCAGCAGCCAAGACAGGGGAAAGACCCAGTACTTC. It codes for CASSQDRGKTQYF.

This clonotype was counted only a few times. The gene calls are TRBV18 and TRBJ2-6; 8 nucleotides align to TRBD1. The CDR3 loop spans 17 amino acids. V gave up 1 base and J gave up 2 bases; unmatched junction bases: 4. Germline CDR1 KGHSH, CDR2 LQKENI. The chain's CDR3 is CASSPLTGATGANVLTF. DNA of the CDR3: TGTGCCAGCTCACCACTGACAGGGGCTACTGGGGCCAACGTCCTGACTTTC.

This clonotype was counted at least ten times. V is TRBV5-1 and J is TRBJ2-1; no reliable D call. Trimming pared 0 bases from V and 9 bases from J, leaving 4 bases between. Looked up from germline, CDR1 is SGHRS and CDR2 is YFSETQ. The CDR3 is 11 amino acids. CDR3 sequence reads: CASSLEGEQFF. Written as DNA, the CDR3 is TGCGCCAGCAGCTTGGAGGGTGAGCAGTTCTTC.

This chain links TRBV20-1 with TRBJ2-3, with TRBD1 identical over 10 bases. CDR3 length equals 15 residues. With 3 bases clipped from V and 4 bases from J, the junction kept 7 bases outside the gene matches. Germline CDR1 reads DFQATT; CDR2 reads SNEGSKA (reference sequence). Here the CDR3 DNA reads TGCAGTGCTAGGACTAGACAGGGGGCCCCAGATACGCAGTATTTT. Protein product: CSARTRQGAPDTQYF.

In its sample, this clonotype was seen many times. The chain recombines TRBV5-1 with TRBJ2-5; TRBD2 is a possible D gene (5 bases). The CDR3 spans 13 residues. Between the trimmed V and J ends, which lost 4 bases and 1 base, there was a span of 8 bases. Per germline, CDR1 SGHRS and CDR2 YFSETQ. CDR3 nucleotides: TGCGCCAGCAGCGCAAGCGGCCAAGAGACCCAGTACTTC. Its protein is CASSASGQETQYF.

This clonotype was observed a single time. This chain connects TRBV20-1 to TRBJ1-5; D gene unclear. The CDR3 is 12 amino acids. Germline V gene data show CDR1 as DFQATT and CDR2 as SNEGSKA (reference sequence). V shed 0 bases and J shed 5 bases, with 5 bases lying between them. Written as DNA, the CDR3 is TGCAGTGCTAGAGATGGCGATCAGCCCCAGCATTTT. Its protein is CSARDGDQPQHF.

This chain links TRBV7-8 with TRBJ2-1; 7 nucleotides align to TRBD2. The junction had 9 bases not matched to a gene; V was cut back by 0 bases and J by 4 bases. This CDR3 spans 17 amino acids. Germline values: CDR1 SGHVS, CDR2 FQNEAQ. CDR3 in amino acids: CASSLAGGSRTYNEQFF. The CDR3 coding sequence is TGTGCCAGCAGCTTAGCGGGGGGGAGTCGGACTTACAATGAGCAGTTCTTC.

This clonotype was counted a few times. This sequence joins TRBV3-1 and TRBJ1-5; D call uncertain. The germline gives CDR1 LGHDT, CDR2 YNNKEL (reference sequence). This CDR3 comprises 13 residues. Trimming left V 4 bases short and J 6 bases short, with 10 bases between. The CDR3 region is CASSPIGVQPQHF. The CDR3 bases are TGTGCCAGCAGCCCCATCGGGGTTCAGCCCCAGCATTTT.

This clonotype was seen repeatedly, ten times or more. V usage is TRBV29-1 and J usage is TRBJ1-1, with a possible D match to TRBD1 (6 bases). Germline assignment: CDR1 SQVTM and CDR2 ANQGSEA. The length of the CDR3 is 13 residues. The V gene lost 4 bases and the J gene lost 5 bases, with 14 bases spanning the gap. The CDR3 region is CSVGQGLGTEAFF. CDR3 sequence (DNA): TGCAGCGTTGGGCAGGGGCTGGGAACTGAAGCTTTCTTT.

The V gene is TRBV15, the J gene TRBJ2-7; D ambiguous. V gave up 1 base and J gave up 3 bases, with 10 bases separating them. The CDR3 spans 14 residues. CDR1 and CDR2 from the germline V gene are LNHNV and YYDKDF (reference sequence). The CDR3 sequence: CATSRALEDYEQYF. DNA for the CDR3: TGTGCCACCAGCAGAGCGCTGGAAGACTACGAGCAGTACTTC.

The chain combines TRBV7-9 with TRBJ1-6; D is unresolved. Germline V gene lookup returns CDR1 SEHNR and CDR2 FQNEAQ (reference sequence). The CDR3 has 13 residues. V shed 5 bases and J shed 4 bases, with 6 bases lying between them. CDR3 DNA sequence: TGTGCCAGCAGCGCCGTATATAATTCACCCCTCCACTTT. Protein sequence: CASSAVYNSPLHF.